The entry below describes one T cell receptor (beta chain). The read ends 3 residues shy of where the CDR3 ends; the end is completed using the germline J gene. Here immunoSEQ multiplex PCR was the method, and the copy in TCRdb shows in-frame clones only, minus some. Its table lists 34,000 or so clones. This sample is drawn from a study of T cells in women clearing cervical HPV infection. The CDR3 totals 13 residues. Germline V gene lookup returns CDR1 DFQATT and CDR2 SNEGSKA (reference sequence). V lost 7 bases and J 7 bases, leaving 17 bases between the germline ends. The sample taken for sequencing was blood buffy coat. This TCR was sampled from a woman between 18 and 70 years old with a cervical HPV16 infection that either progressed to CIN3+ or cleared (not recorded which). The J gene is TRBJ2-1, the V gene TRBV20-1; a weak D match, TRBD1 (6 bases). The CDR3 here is CSVQGRGWNEQFF. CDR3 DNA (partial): TGCAGTGTTCAAGGCAGGGGATGGAATGAG.